This T cell receptor beta chain was recorded in a study of blood T cells in healthy people across ages. This clonotype was seen ten or more times. There were healthy Caucasian individuals from Russia, aged roughly 6 to 95, serving as donors. At least 6.5 million PBMCs were isolated per sample. With 5 bases removed from V and 0 bases from J, the gap between germline ends came to 11 bases. The V gene's germline CDR1 is MNHEY and CDR2 SMNVEV (reference sequence). This CDR3 contains 15 residues. Combining a sample-barcoded 5' primer with a J-beta primer mix, a second PCR ran for about 6 to 11 cycles. All cDNA molecules were each tagged by a template-switch adaptor with 12 random nucleotides. Sequencing of every sample gave 3 million or more CDR3-containing paired-end reads. TCRdb reprocessed the 5' RACE reads with MiXCR, giving one entry per CDR3 protein. Among roughly 1.6 million distinct CDR3 sequences, roughly 32% were seen once, and the ten largest hold around 11%.

Sequenced sample: blood. This chain uses TRBV27 with TRBJ2-1, with a tentative D call TRBD2 (5 bases). The origin of this receptor is a woman in her twenties or thirties in good health. The CDR3 spells CASSRGVSSYNEQFF. CDR3 coding DNA: TGTGCCAGCAGTCGGGGTGTGAGCTCCTACAATGAGCAGTTCTTC.